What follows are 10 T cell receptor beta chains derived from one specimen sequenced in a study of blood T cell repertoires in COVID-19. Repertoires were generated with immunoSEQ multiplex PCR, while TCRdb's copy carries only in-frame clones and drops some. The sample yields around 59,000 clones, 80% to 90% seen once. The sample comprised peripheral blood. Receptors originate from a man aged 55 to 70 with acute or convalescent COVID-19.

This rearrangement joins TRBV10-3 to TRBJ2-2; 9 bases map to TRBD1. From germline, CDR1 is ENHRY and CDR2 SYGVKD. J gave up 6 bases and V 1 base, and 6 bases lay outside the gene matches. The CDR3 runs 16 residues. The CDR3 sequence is CAISELGTGQAGELFF. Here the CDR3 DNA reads TGTGCCATCAGTGAGTTGGGGACAGGGCAGGCCGGGGAGCTGTTTTTT.

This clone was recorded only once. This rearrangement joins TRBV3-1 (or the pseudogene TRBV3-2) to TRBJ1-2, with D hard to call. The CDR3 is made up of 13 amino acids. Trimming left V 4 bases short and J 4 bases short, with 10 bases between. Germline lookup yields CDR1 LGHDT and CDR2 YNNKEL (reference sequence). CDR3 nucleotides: TGTGCCAGCAGCCGGGCAGGCCCCTATGGCTACACCTTC. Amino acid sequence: CASSRAGPYGYTF.

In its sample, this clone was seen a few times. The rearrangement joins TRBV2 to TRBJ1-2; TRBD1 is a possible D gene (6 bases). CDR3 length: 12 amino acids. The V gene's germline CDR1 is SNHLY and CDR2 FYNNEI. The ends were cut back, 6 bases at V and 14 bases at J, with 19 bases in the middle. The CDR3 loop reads CASRTGIRGATF. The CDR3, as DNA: TGTGCCAGCAGAACAGGGATTCGAGGGGCGACCTTC.

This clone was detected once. The CDR3 coding sequence is TGTGCCAGTAGTATAACAGCTGGCCTGAACACTGAAGCTTTCTTT. It specifies CASSITAGLNTEAFF. The chain links TRBV19 to TRBJ1-1, with D hard to call. Trimming took off 2 bases at V and 0 bases at J, with 10 bases between the two ends. CDR3 length: 15 residues. Germline loops: CDR1 LNHDA, CDR2 SQIVND (reference sequence).

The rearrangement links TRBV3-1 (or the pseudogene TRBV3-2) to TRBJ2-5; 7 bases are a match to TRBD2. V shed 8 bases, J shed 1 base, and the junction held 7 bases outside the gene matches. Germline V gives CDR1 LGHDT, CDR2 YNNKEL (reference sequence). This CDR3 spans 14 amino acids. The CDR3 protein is CASFIAGAQETQYF. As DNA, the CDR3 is TGTGCCAGCTTTATCGCGGGAGCCCAAGAGACCCAGTACTTC.

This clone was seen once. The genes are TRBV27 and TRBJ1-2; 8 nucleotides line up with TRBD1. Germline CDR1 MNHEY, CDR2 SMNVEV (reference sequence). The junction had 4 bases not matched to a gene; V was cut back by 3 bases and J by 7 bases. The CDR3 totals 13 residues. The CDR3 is CASSFDRGLGYTF. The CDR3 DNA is TGTGCCAGCAGTTTTGACAGGGGACTTGGCTACACCTTC.

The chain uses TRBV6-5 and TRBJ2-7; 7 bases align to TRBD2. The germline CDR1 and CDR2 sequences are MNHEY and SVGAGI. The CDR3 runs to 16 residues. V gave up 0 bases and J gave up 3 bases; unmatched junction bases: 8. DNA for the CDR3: TGTGCCAGCAGTTACTCGGCGGGAGTGTGGGGCTACGAGCAGTACTTC. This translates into CASSYSAGVWGYEQYF.

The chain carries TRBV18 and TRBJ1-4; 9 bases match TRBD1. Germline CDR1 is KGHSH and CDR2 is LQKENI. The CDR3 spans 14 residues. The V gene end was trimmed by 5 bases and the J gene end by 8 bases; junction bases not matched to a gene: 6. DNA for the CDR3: TGTGCCAGCTCAGGAGACAGGGGGGAAGAAAAACTGTTTTTT. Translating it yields CASSGDRGEEKLFF.

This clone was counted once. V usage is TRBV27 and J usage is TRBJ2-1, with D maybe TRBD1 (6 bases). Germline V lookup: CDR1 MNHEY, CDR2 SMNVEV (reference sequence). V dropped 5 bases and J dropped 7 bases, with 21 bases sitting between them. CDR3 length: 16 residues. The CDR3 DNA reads TGTGCCAGCAGTCCATACTCGGCAGGGGTTTTGAATGAGCAGTTCTTC. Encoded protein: CASSPYSAGVLNEQFF.

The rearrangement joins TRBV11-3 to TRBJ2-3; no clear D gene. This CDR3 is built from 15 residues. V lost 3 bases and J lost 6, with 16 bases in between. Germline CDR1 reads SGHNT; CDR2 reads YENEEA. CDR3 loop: CASSFRGPSADTQYF. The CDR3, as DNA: TGTGCCAGCAGCTTCCGAGGTCCAAGTGCGGATACGCAGTATTTT.